This TCR beta chain is from a study of blood T cells in healthy people across ages. CDR3 length: 12 amino acids. Trimming shortened V by 9 bases and J by 3 bases, and 6 bases separated the two germline ends. CDR1 is ENHRY, CDR2 SYGVKD, per germline. With a J-beta primer mix and a sample-barcoded 5' primer, a second PCR ran roughly 6 to 12 cycles. TCRdb re-called the 5' RACE reads with MiXCR, one entry per CDR3 protein. Among roughly 720,000 distinct CDR3 sequences listed, about 55% were seen once. The sequencing sample was made of blood. J is TRBJ2-6 and V is TRBV10-3, with D possibly matching TRBD1 (5 bases). The receptor was derived from a man older than 75 in good health. This chain's CDR3 is CAMQGGANVLTF. DNA for the CDR3: TGTGCCATGCAGGGTGGGGCCAACGTCCTGACTTTC.